Sequencing of this T cell receptor (beta chain) was carried out in a study of blood T cell repertoires in COVID-19. Trimming pared 3 bases from V and 1 base from J, leaving 6 bases between. Germline lookup yields CDR1 WSHSY and CDR2 SAAADI. This CDR3 is 13 amino acids long. The assay was immunoSEQ multiplex PCR, and TCRdb's table has in-frame clones only and misses some. Of 220,000 or so clones detected, 84% appear once; the ten largest clones hold approximately 6.2%. Sequencing input: PBMCs or T cells enriched from blood (not recorded which). The origin of this receptor is a woman aged 40-49 years who had recovered from COVID-19. This sequence joins TRBV10-2 and TRBJ1-1; D might be TRBD1 (5 bases). The CDR3 spells CASSDTGNTEAFF. In DNA form, the CDR3 reads TGCGCCAGCAGTGACACAGGGAACACTGAAGCTTTCTTT.